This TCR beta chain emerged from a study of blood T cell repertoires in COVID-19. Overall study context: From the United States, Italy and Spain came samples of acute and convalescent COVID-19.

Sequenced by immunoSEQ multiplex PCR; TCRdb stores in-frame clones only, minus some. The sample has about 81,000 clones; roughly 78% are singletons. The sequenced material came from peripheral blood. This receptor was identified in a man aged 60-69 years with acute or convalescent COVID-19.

CDR3 nucleotide sequence: TGTGCCAGCAGTTTCCGCAGCGGGGTTCAGTACTTC. Translated: CASSFRSGVQYF. The chain recombines TRBV12-3 or TRBV12-4 with TRBJ2-4; 7 positions match TRBD2. V shed 3 bases and J 11 bases; nucleotides not matched to a gene: 4. The length of the CDR3 is 12 residues.